The rows below give T cell receptor beta chains drawn from one sample of a study of blood T cell repertoires in COVID-19. The table came from immunoSEQ multiplex PCR; TCRdb's copy has only in-frame clones and leaves some out. The sample has a few hundred thousand clones, 80% to 85% seen once. The sequencing sample was made of peripheral blood. The source of these receptors is a woman younger than 30 with acute or convalescent COVID-19. Each CDR3 is given with its conserved first and last residue. The D gene is left open where the match is weak.

v_gene	d_gene	j_gene	CDR3aa
TRBV27	TRBD1	TRBJ2-1	CASGYRGLNNEQFF
TRBV3-1/TRBV3-2	TRBD2	TRBJ2-7	CASSRGLAGYSYEQYF
TRBV3-1/TRBV3-2	.	TRBJ1-5	CASSQDTGDGGNQPQHF
TRBV28	TRBD2	TRBJ2-5	CASSRLAGKETQYF
TRBV30	TRBD2	TRBJ2-1	CAWIPAGGPDEQFF
TRBV20-1	.	TRBJ1-4	CSASSIPGHTNEKLFF
TRBV20-1	.	TRBJ1-2	CSARGGGKYTF
TRBV4-2	TRBD1	TRBJ2-4	CASSQDRQGGKNIQYF
TRBV27	TRBD1	TRBJ1-1	CASREPGGTEAFF
TRBV7-2	TRBD1	TRBJ2-1	CASSLGTGGILSYNEQFF
TRBV6-5	.	TRBJ2-2	CASSYSEGSGELFF
TRBV27	TRBD1	TRBJ1-6	CASSLRQGGSPLHF
TRBV5-4	TRBD2	TRBJ2-5	CASSRQGGSTSGTETQYF
TRBV24-1	.	TRBJ2-1	CATSDTPPRNEQFF
TRBV19	.	TRBJ2-6	CASTTGAVAGANVLTF
TRBV6-2/TRBV6-3	.	TRBJ2-3	CASSRSLLESSTDTQYF
TRBV11-2	.	TRBJ2-3	CASTGETARTDTQYF
TRBV6-5	TRBD2	TRBJ2-3	CASSIGLAVRDTQYF